This TCR beta chain was found in a study of early T cells in non-severe SARS-CoV-2 infection. For the study at large: Sequenced bulk RNA came from whole blood that was unsorted, and chains were unpaired.

Study-wide points: Private and CD4 specificities were missed by VDJdb matching, which favored anti-spike CD8 responses.

Many counts were recorded for this clonotype. Its antigen is currently unknown. Individual cDNA molecules were tagged with unique molecular identifiers. Each CDR3 protein gets one entry after TCRdb re-called the 5' RACE reads with MiXCR. The table has around 30,000 distinct CDR3 sequences, around 3.9% seen once. J was trimmed by 3 bases and V by 4 bases; bases with no gene match: 7. The germline CDR1 and CDR2 sequences are MNHEY and SVGEGT. The CDR3 spans 16 residues. The sequence came from an adult who was a healthcare worker with PCR-confirmed SARS-CoV-2 infection or an uninfected control (not recorded which). The chain is built from TRBV6-2 or TRBV6-3 and TRBJ2-2; 8 bases are shared with TRBD1. The sample consisted of whole blood. Here the CDR3 reads CASSSYDRGDTGELFF. Here the CDR3 DNA reads TGTGCCAGCAGTTCCTACGACAGGGGAGACACCGGGGAGCTGTTTTTT.